The present TCR beta chain was sequenced within a study of blood T cell repertoires in COVID-19. This CDR3 has 13 residues. Trimming took off 1 base at V and 4 bases at J, with 10 bases between the two ends. The germline V gene has CDR1 GTSNPN and CDR2 SVGIG (reference sequence). Libraries were prepared by immunoSEQ multiplex PCR; TCRdb keeps only in-frame clonotypes and omits some of them. Among hundreds of thousands of clones listed, roughly 88% were seen once. Participants spanned ages about 18 to 95 years and resided in roughly 22 US areas. This TCR came from a man younger than 45 who had recovered from COVID-19. The material sequenced was PBMCs or T cells enriched from blood (not recorded which). This sequence joins TRBV30 and TRBJ2-5; D is perhaps TRBD2 (5 bases). Here the CDR3 reads CAWSARVRETQYF. The CDR3 region has the DNA TGTGCCTGGAGTGCGCGGGTCCGAGAGACCCAGTACTTC.